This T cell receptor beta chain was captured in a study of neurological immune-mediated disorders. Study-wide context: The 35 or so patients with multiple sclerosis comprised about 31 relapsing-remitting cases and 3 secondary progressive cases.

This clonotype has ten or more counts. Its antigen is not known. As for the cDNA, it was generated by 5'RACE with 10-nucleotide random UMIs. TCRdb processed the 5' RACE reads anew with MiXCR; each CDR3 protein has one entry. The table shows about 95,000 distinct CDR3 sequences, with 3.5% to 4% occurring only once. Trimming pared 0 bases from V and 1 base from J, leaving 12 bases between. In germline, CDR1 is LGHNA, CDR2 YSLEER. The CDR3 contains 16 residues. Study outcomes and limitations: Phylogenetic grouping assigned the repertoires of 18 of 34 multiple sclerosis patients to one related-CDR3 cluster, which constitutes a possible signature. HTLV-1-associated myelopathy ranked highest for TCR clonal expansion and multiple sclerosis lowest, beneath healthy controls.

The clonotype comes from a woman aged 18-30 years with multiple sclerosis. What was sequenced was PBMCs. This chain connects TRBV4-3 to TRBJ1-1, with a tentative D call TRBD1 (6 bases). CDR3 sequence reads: CASSQDTTGWNTEAFF. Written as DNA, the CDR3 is TGCGCCAGCAGCCAAGATACAACAGGGTGGAACACTGAAGCTTTCTTT.